The rows below give T cell receptor beta chains drawn from one sample of a study of siplizumab effects on memory and regulatory T cells. Data came from immunoSEQ multiplex PCR; TCRdb stores just in-frame clones and leaves some out. The repertoire holds more than 85,000 clones, around 90% seen once, with 1% to 1.5% in the top ten. Sequences were obtained from CD4+ T cells sorted from blood. The receptors come from a human donor in good health. CDR3s include the opening cysteine and the closing phenylalanine or tryptophan. D genes are given only for firm matches. Rows may omit the clone size; those that give it use once, few, many or a size class.

j_call | clone_size | d_call | v_call | cdr3_aa | cdr3_nt
TRBJ2-7 | NA | TRBD2 | TRBV11-1 | CASASGRSSYEQYF | TGTGCCAGCGCTAGCGGGAGATCGTCCTACGAGCAGTACTTC
TRBJ2-3 | once | NA | TRBV5-1 | CAGSSSTDTQYF | TGCGCCGGCAGCTCTAGCACAGATACGCAGTATTTT
TRBJ2-2 | once | TRBD2 | TRBV4-2 | CASSPQPSGGVAGELFF | TGTGCCAGCAGCCCTCAACCCTCCGGGGGGGTAGCCGGGGAGCTGTTTTTT
TRBJ2-5 | NA | TRBD1 | TRBV19 | CASSKGDRGKWETQYF | TGTGCCAGTAGTAAAGGGGACAGGGGGAAATGGGAGACCCAGTACTTC
TRBJ1-6 | NA | NA | TRBV29-1 | CSVRGVDYNSPLHF | TGCAGCGTTCGGGGTGTTGACTATAATTCACCCCTCCACTTT
TRBJ1-1 | NA | NA | TRBV27 | CASSPRDRRPTEAFF | TGTGCCAGCAGTCCCCGGGACCGACGGCCCACTGAAGCTTTCTTT
TRBJ2-3 | few | TRBD1 | TRBV27 | CASKRQGPDTQYF | TGTGCCAGCAAACGACAGGGCCCAGATACGCAGTATTTT
TRBJ2-7 | NA | TRBD2 | TRBV4-1 | CASSQGTSGDFEQYF | TGCGCCAGCAGCCAAGGGACTAGCGGGGACTTCGAGCAGTACTTC
TRBJ2-3 | NA | TRBD2 | TRBV5-4 | CASSASGVDTQYF | TGTGCCAGCAGCGCTAGCGGGGTAGATACGCAGTATTTT
TRBJ1-1 | NA | NA | TRBV7-2 | CASSLMQNTEAFF | TGTGCCAGCAGCTTAATGCAGAACACTGAAGCTTTCTTT
TRBJ2-5 | NA | NA | TRBV12-5 | CASVSRETQYF | TGTGCTAGTGTCTCTCGAGAGACCCAGTACTTC
TRBJ1-2 | NA | TRBD1 | TRBV5-1 | CASSSAGTGGPLRYGYTF | TGCGCCAGCAGCTCGGCCGGGACAGGGGGACCTTTGAGGTATGGCTACACCTTC
TRBJ2-3 | NA | NA | TRBV4-2 | CASSQGGGEDTQYF | TGTGCCAGCAGCCAAGGTGGGGGAGAGGATACGCAGTATTTT
TRBJ2-1 | many | NA | TRBV6-1 | CASSLERSSNEQFF | TGTGCCAGCAGTTTGGAGCGGAGTTCGAATGAGCAGTTCTTC
TRBJ1-1 | NA | TRBD1 | TRBV2 | CASTRTGLNTEAFF | TGTGCCAGCACCCGGACAGGGCTGAACACTGAAGCTTTCTTT
TRBJ1-6 | NA | NA | TRBV5-4 | CASSFDGRSYNSPLHF | TGTGCCAGCAGCTTTGATGGCAGGTCCTATAATTCACCCCTCCACTTT
TRBJ2-3 | NA | NA | TRBV21-1 | CASRKGGTCTDTQYF | TGTGCCAGCAGGAAAGGGGGTACCTGCACAGATACGCAGTATTTT
TRBJ1-2 | NA | NA | TRBV5-8 | CASSHQGSHGYTF | TGTGCCAGCAGCCATCAGGGGAGCCATGGCTACACCTTC
TRBJ2-3 | few | TRBD2 | TRBV7-2 | CASNHLAGGTDTQYF | TGTGCCAGCAACCACCTAGCGGGGGGCACAGATACGCAGTATTTT
TRBJ1-2 | NA | NA | TRBV5-4 | CASSLASTASGYTF | TGTGCCAGCAGCCTTGCCTCTACCGCGAGTGGCTACACCTTC
TRBJ2-1 | NA | NA | TRBV4-2 | CASSEERVYYNEQFF | TGTGCCAGCAGCGAAGAACGGGTCTACTACAATGAGCAGTTCTTC
TRBJ2-7 | NA | TRBD2 | TRBV27 | CASSLTGGIYEQYF | TGTGCCAGCAGTTTAACGGGGGGGATATACGAGCAGTACTTC
TRBJ1-2 | NA | TRBD1 | TRBV6-6 | CASSPGGQGARYGYTF | TGTGCCAGCAGTCCGGGGGGACAGGGGGCACGGTATGGCTACACCTTC
TRBJ1-1 | NA | NA | TRBV11-1 | CASSLDEGMNTEAFF | TGTGCCAGCAGCTTAGACGAGGGAATGAACACTGAAGCTTTCTTT
TRBJ1-5 | few | NA | TRBV5-1 | CASSLDEAGSNQPQHF | TGCGCCAGCAGCTTGGATGAGGCGGGGAGCAATCAGCCCCAGCATTTT
TRBJ2-7 | few | NA | TRBV10-3 | CAISPGSIYEQYF | TGTGCCATCAGCCCAGGGTCCATCTACGAGCAGTACTTC
TRBJ1-1 | NA | TRBD1 | TRBV7-9 | CASSRGQGSEAEAFF | TGTGCCAGCAGCCGAGGACAGGGAAGTGAGGCTGAAGCTTTCTTT
TRBJ2-2 | NA | TRBD2 | TRBV9 | CASSVGGLAATGELFF | TGTGCCAGCAGCGTAGGGGGACTAGCGGCCACCGGGGAGCTGTTTTTT
TRBJ2-7 | NA | TRBD2 | TRBV25-1 | CASSEQLAAYEQYF | TGTGCCAGCAGTGAGCAACTAGCGGCTTACGAGCAGTACTTC
TRBJ2-5 | NA | TRBD2 | TRBV19 | CASSFIAGGETQYF | TGTGCCAGTAGTTTTATAGCGGGAGGTGAGACCCAGTACTTC
TRBJ1-6 | NA | TRBD1 | TRBV18 | CASSPRQGGSSPLHF | TGTGCCAGCTCACCACGACAGGGCGGGTCTTCACCCCTCCACTTT
TRBJ1-6 | NA | NA | TRBV6-1 | CASSERDSPLHF | TGTGCCAGCAGTGAGAGGGACTCACCCCTCCACTTT
TRBJ2-7 | NA | TRBD1 | TRBV6-1 | CASSRDTGVRNEQYF | TGTGCCAGCAGTCGGGACACAGGGGTTCGGAACGAGCAGTACTTC
TRBJ1-5 | NA | TRBD1 | TRBV6-1 | CASSVTGGVGNQPQHF | TGTGCCAGCAGTGTAACAGGGGGGGTGGGCAATCAGCCCCAGCATTTT
TRBJ1-2 | NA | NA | TRBV5-1 | CASSLDRTYGYTF | TGCGCCAGCAGCTTGGATAGGACTTATGGCTACACCTTC
TRBJ2-2 | NA | NA | TRBV7-2 | CASSLQGSRELFF | TGTGCCAGCAGCTTACAGGGGTCGAGGGAGCTGTTTTTT
TRBJ2-6 | NA | NA | TRBV4-2 | CASSQDLTGPGANVLTF | TGTGCCAGCAGCCAAGATTTAACGGGCCCTGGGGCCAACGTCCTGACTTTC
TRBJ2-1 | NA | TRBD2 | TRBV5-4 | CASSLDSGRADEQFF | TGTGCCAGCAGCTTGGATAGCGGGAGGGCCGATGAGCAGTTCTTC
TRBJ2-1 | NA | NA | TRBV11-1 | CASSLRGGTYNEQFF | TGTGCCAGCAGCTTACGAGGCGGGACCTACAATGAGCAGTTCTTC
TRBJ1-5 | NA | TRBD1 | TRBV5-6 | CASSPRGQGNQPQHF | TGTGCCAGCAGCCCGCGGGGACAGGGCAATCAGCCCCAGCATTTT
TRBJ2-3 | once | NA | TRBV5-5 | CASSYTTDTQYF | TGTGCCAGCAGCTATACCACAGATACGCAGTATTTT
TRBJ1-3 | once | TRBD1 | TRBV7-9 | CASSSTSQGNTIYF | TGTGCCAGCAGCTCCACGTCACAGGGGAACACCATATATTTT
TRBJ1-1 | NA | NA | TRBV14 | CASSPAGTEAFF | TGTGCCAGCAGCCCCGCGGGGACTGAAGCTTTCTTT
TRBJ2-7 | once | NA | TRBV25-1 | CASSEGRWNEGYEQYF | TGTGCCAGCAGTGAGGGTCGTTGGAACGAAGGCTACGAGCAGTACTTC
TRBJ1-1 | NA | TRBD1 | TRBV11-2 | CASNIVTGMHTEAFF | TGTGCCAGCAATATAGTGACAGGGATGCACACTGAAGCTTTCTTT